Sequencing of this T cell receptor (beta chain) was carried out in a study of spatial heterogeneity in lung cancer. A single record per CDR3 protein comes from TCRdb applying MiXCR to the 5' RACE reads. The data show about 27,000 distinct CDR3 sequences, approximately 5.9% seen once. This clonotype was counted ten times or more. Time point here: blood at routine non-recurrence follow-up after resection. The CDR3 is 17 amino acids. The chain joins TRBV21-1 to TRBJ1-3. TRBV21-1 counts as a pseudogene. This clonotype was obtained from a female donor with early-stage non-small cell lung cancer. The material was PBMCs, obtained at follow-up. In DNA form, the CDR3 reads TGTGCCAGCAGGAAAAAGGGAAGTCCCAGCTCTGGAAACACCATATATTTT. This sequence encodes CASRKKGSPSSGNTIYF.